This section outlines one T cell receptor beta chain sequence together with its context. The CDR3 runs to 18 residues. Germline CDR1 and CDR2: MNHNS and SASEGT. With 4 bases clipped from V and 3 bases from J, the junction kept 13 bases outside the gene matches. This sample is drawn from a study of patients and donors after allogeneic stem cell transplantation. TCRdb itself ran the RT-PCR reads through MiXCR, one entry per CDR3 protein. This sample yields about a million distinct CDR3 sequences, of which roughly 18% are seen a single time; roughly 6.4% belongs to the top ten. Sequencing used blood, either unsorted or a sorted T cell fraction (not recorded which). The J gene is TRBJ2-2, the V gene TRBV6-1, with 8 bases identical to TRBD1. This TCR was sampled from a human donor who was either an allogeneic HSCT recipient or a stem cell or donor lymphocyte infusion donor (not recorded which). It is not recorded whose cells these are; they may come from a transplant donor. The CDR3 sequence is CASSVGTGWIKYTGELFF. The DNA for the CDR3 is TGTGCCAGCAGTGTAGGGACAGGTTGGATTAAGTACACCGGGGAGCTGTTTTTT.